Shown below are 5 T cell receptor beta chains from a single sample sequenced in a study of T cell repertoires in cytomegalovirus infection. TCRdb re-called the reads with MiXCR, one entry per CDR3 protein. The sample has 350,000 to 450,000 distinct CDR3 sequences; 15% to 20% are singletons. The sequenced sample consisted of PBMCs. These receptor sequences come from a human donor in good health (CMV status not recorded). Some clones in this sample may be carry-over from other donors' samples.

V is TRBV4-3 and J is TRBJ2-3; D not certain. This CDR3 is built from 17 residues. The V end lost 5 bases, the J end lost 1 base, and 19 bases lay between the germline ends. The germline V gene has CDR1 LGHNA and CDR2 YSLEER. Here the CDR3 DNA reads TGCGCCAGCAGCGTTGGCTTGGTCCGAGGTGGCACAGATACGCAGTATTTT. Its translation is CASSVGLVRGGTDTQYF.

The gene calls are TRBV12-3 or TRBV12-4 and TRBJ2-1, with no clear D. Between the trimmed V and J ends, which lost 7 bases and 10 bases, there was a span of 11 bases. The CDR3 spans 11 residues. In DNA form, the CDR3 reads TGTGCCAGCACTCTGGGTGTAGAGCAGTTCTTC. It translates to CASTLGVEQFF.

This clonotype showed up many times. The chain combines TRBV12-3 or TRBV12-4 with TRBJ2-1; D possibly corresponds to TRBD2 (5 bases). V gave up 6 bases and J gave up 6 bases, with 18 bases separating them. The CDR3 covers 15 residues. CDR3 nucleotides: TGTGCCAGCAGCAACCTAGCATCTGGCCGCAATGAGCAGTTCTTC. It specifies CASSNLASGRNEQFF.

The rearrangement links TRBV7-8 to TRBJ2-7; 7 bases fit TRBD1. Germline V gene lookup returns CDR1 SGHVS and CDR2 FQNEAQ. The CDR3 runs to 15 residues. Trimming at V came to 3 bases and at J to 3 bases, leaving 8 bases not matched to a gene. CDR3 sequence: CASSFNPGQSYEQYF. The CDR3 region has the DNA TGTGCCAGCAGCTTCAACCCGGGACAGAGCTACGAGCAGTACTTC.

This clonotype was observed many times. V and J are TRBV7-2 and TRBJ2-1; D possibly corresponds to TRBD2 (7 bases). Germline V gives CDR1 SGHTA, CDR2 FQGNSA. The CDR3 is 15 amino acids. Deletions cut 3 bases from V and 6 bases from J, with 15 bases between. For the CDR3, the DNA is TGTGCCAGCAGCTTCCGACTAGGGGGGGGCAATGAGCAGTTCTTC. Translated: CASSFRLGGGNEQFF. Based on the CDR3 plus reference TRBV7-2 and TRBJ2-1, the full variable domain is GAGVSQSPSNKVTEKGKDVELRCDPISGHTALYWYRQSLGQGLEFLIYFQGNSAPDKSGLPSDRFSAERTGGSVSTLTIQRTQQEDSAVYLCASSFRLGGGNEQFFGPGTRLTVL.